The present T cell receptor (beta chain) was sequenced within a study of beta chain features in type 1 diabetes. General study findings and limits: PCR could preferentially amplify shorter templates, alike in patients and controls.

The sequenced template was cDNA made from the entire isolated RNA. TCRdb keeps only in-frame clones here, not all; method: immunoSEQ multiplex PCR. The sample lists approximately 200,000 clones; over 7.5% were seen once. A remark on this clone: Its antigen is currently unknown.

Sequences were obtained from naive CD4+ T cells from blood. This TCR derives from a woman younger than 30 in good health.

In DNA, the CDR3 is TGTGCCAGCAGCGAGAGGGGGACAGGAGTCTACGAGCAGTACTTC. Translated: CASSERGTGVYEQYF. The V call is TRBV5-6, the J call TRBJ2-7, with 8 bases fitting TRBD1. CDR1 and CDR2 from the germline V gene are SGHDT and YYEEEE. This CDR3 contains 15 residues. J gave up 3 bases and V 4 bases, and 9 bases lay outside the gene matches.